This TCR beta chain was recovered during a study of blood T cell repertoires in COVID-19. Looking at the study overall: Nucleic acid was either cDNA or gDNA, and it came from T cells, B-cell-depleted T cells, or PBMCs.

CDR1 and CDR2 from the germline V gene are SGHRS and YFSETQ. This CDR3 comprises 14 residues. Trimming left V 6 bases short and J 5 bases short, with 17 bases between. In the original processing: By means of reference gene primer amplification, nucleated cell counts were estimated. Repertoires were generated with immunoSEQ multiplex PCR, while TCRdb's copy carries only in-frame clones and drops some. V, J and clone size are taken as reported in that table, and D and trimming were inferred from the DNA itself. The sample has about 310,000 clones, over 75% seen once. This TCR was recovered from a man in his fifties with active or convalescent COVID-19. The chain joins TRBV5-1 to TRBJ2-5; tentatively, D is TRBD2 (5 bases). The sequencing sample was made of peripheral blood. The CDR3 DNA follows: TGCGCCAGCACAAGAGGCGCGGGCTGGGAGACCCAGTACTTC. Amino acids: CASTRGAGWETQYF. Looking up the rest from reference TRBV5-1 and TRBJ2-5 gives the full variable domain: KAGVTQTPRYLIKTRGQQVTLSCSPISGHRSVSWYQQTPGQGLQFLFEYFSETQRNKGNFPGRFSGRQFSNSRSEMNVSTLELGDSALYLCASTRGAGWETQYFGPGTRLLVL.